The 11 T cell receptor beta chains reported below all come from one sample, sequenced in a study of neurological immune-mediated disorders. TCRdb reprocessed the 5' RACE reads via MiXCR and lists one record per CDR3 protein. The sample includes approximately 48,000 distinct CDR3 sequences, 3% to 3.5% of them seen just once. The sample was PBMCs. The receptors were gathered from a woman in her forties or fifties with multiple sclerosis.

A note on this clonotype: It may be a read error: a sequence one base away is much more abundant. The chain carries TRBV20-1 and TRBJ2-1; TRBD2 matches at 8 bases. The CDR3 is made up of 14 amino acids. The germline gives CDR1 DFQATT, CDR2 SNEGSKA (reference sequence). V was clipped by 4 bases and J by 7 bases; unmatched bases: 9. DNA for the CDR3: TGCAGTGCTAAGGTCCATAGCGGGGCTAATGAGCAGTTCTTC. The encoded protein is CSAKVHSGANEQFF.

A few counts support this clonotype. An end of the junction does not agree with germline; a read error may underlie this. The chain couples TRBV4-2 to TRBJ1-5; 9 bases are a match to TRBD1. The CDR3 contains 18 residues. Germline values: CDR1 LGHNA, CDR2 YNFKEQ. CDR3 residues: CASSPVLNGQGINQTQHF. The CDR3 DNA reads as TGTGCCAGCAGCCCCGTATTAAACGGACAGGGGATCAATCAGACCCAGCATTTT.

The genes are TRBV28 and TRBJ2-3, with D possibly being TRBD1 (5 bases). Per germline, CDR1 MDHEN and CDR2 SYDVKM. The ends were cut back, 6 bases at V and 6 bases at J, with 19 bases in the middle. The CDR3 contains 15 residues. CDR3 sequence (DNA): TGTGCCAGCAGACTAAGACTCCAGGGTAGGGATACGCAGTATTTT. Amino acids: CASRLRLQGRDTQYF.

In this sample, this clonotype turned up many times. The chain employs TRBV20-1 and TRBJ2-5, with 7 nucleotides matching TRBD1. The junction had 14 bases not matched to a gene; V was cut back by 2 bases and J by 5 bases. Germline V gene lookup returns CDR1 DFQATT and CDR2 SNEGSKA (reference sequence). The CDR3 has 16 residues. The CDR3 DNA sequence: TGCAGTGCTAGATACCCTAAGACAGGGAATAGCGAGACCCAGTACTTC. Encoded protein: CSARYPKTGNSETQYF.

Ten or more counts support this clonotype. V usage is TRBV5-1 and J usage is TRBJ1-2, with TRBD1 identical over 7 bases. Germline loops: CDR1 SGHRS, CDR2 YFSETQ. This CDR3 region has 15 residues. After removal of 4 bases from V and 5 bases from J, the junction contained 11 bases not matched to a gene. The CDR3 sequence: CASSQPPGQLYGYTF. As DNA, the CDR3 is TGCGCCAGCAGCCAACCTCCGGGACAGCTATATGGCTACACCTTC.

This clonotype came up many times. The chain is built from TRBV6-5 and TRBJ2-5; 11 nucleotides agree with TRBD1. Trimming cost V 1 base and J 4 bases; bases outside gene matches: 5. The CDR3 is 16 amino acids. CDR1 is MNHEY, CDR2 SVGAGI, per germline. CDR3 loop: CASSYYRTGGSETQYF. CDR3 in DNA: TGTGCCAGCAGTTACTACCGGACAGGGGGCTCAGAGACCCAGTACTTC.

This clonotype was seen at least ten times. Here the CDR3 reads CASSESMQGWGHEQYF. CDR3 nucleotide sequence: TGCGCCAGCAGTGAGTCGATGCAGGGCTGGGGCCACGAGCAGTACTTC. V is TRBV10-2 and J is TRBJ2-7; possibly TRBD1 for D (5 bases). Trimming removed 0 bases at V and 5 bases at J, with 17 bases between. The CDR3 totals 16 residues. The germline V gene encodes CDR1 WSHSY and CDR2 SAAADI.

This clonotype was observed at least ten times. The rearrangement uses TRBV5-1 and TRBJ2-5, with unresolved D. V lost 4 bases and J 0 bases, leaving 10 bases between the germline ends. CDR3 length equals 14 residues. The V gene's germline CDR1 is SGHRS and CDR2 YFSETQ. The CDR3 nucleotides are TGCGCCAGCAGCCGAACAGCGTACCAAGAGACCCAGTACTTC. This sequence encodes CASSRTAYQETQYF.

This clonotype was seen many times. The rearrangement links TRBV5-1 to TRBJ2-6, with D unclear. From germline, CDR1 is SGHRS and CDR2 YFSETQ. The germline V and J ends were trimmed by 5 bases and 0 bases, with 9 bases remaining between them. CDR3 length: 15 amino acids. The CDR3 reads CASRDPYSGANVLTF. The CDR3 DNA is TGCGCCAGCAGGGACCCATACTCTGGGGCCAACGTCCTGACTTTC.

The CDR3 DNA reads TGTGCCAGCAGCCGTAGGTACGAGCAGTACTTC. The encoded protein is CASSRRYEQYF. The V gene is TRBV7-9, the J gene TRBJ2-7, with D uncertain. Trimming pared 5 bases from V and 4 bases from J, leaving 6 bases between. The CDR3 loop spans 11 amino acids. Germline V gene sequence: CDR1 SEHNR, CDR2 FQNEAQ (reference sequence).

This clonotype has ten or more counts. The chain is built from TRBV20-1 and TRBJ1-6; 7 bases map to TRBD1. The germline V gene encodes CDR1 DFQATT and CDR2 SNEGSKA (reference sequence). Trimming removed 3 bases from V and 10 bases from J; junction bases left unmatched: 18. The CDR3 covers 17 residues. CDR3 amino acids: CSARKADRQGAGSPLHF. For the CDR3, the DNA is TGCAGTGCTAGGAAGGCCGATAGACAGGGAGCAGGGTCACCCCTCCACTTT.